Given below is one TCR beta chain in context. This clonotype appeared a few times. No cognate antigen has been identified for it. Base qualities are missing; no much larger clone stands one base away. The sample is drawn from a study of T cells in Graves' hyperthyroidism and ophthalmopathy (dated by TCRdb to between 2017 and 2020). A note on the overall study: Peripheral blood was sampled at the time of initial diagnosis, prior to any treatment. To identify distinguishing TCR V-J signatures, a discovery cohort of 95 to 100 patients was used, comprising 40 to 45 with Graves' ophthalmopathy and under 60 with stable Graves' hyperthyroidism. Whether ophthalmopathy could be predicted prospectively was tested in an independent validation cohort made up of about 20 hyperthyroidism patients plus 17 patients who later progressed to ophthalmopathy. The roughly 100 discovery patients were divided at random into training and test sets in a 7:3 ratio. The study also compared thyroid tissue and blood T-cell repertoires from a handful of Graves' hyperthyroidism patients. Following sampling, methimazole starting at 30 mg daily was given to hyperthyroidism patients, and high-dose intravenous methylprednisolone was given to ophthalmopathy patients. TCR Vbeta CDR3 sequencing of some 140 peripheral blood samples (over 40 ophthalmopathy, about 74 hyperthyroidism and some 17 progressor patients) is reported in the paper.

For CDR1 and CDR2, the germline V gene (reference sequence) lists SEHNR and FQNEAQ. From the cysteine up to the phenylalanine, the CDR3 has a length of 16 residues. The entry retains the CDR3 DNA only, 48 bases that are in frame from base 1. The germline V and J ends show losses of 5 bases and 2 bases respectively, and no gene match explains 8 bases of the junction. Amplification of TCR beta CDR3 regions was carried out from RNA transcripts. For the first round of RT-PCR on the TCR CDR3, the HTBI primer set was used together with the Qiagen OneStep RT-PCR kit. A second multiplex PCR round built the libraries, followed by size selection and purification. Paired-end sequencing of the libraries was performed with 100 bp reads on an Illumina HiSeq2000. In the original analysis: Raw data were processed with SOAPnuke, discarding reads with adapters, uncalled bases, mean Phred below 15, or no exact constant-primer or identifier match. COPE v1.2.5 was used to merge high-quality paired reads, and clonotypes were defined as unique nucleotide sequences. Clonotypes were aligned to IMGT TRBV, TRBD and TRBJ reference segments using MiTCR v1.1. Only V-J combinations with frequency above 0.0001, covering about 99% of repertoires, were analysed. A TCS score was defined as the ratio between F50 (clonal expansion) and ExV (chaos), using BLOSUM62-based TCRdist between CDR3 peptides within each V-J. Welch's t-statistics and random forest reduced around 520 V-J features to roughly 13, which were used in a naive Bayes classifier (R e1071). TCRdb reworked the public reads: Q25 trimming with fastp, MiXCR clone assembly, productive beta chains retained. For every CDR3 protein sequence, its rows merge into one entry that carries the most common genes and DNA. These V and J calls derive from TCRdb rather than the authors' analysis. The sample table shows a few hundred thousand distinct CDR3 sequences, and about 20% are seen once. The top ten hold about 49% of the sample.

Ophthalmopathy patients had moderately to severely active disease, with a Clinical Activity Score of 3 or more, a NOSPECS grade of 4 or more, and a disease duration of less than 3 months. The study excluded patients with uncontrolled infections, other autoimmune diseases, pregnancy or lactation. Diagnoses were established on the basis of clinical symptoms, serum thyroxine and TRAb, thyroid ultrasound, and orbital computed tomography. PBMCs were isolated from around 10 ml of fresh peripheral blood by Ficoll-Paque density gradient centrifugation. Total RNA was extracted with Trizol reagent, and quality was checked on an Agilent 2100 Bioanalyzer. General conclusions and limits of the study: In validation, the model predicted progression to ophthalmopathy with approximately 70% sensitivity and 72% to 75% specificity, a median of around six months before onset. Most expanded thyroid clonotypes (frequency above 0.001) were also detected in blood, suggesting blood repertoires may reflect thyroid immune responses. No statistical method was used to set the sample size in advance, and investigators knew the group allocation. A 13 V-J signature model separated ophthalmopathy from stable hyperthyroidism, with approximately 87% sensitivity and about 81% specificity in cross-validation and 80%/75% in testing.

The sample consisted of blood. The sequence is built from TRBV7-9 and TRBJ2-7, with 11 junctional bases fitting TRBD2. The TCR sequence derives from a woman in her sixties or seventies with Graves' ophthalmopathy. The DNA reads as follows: TGTGCCAGCAGCCACACCGGGACTAGCGGAACCTACGAGCAGTACTTC. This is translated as CASSHTGTSGTYEQYF.